This TCR beta chain came from a study of blood T cell repertoires in COVID-19 (dated by TCRdb to about 2020). For context, the study as a whole: Collaborator samples came from the United States, Italy and Spain and covered acute and convalescent phases of COVID-19. The prospective study material was composed of cDNA or gDNA derived from T cells, B-cell-depleted T cells, or PBMCs. Subjects who had been exposed to COVID-19, were actively infected with it, or had recovered from it provided the deeply sampled blood TCRbeta repertoires that made up the dataset. The repertoires were released in a freely available public database intended as a resource for research on the immune response to SARS-CoV-2. Samples were obtained from the ongoing ImmuneRACE study (first 160 participants) and from 1,254 subjects provided by 6 global collaborators. A de-identified subject ID, COVID-19 status, age in years and sex were almost always included in the sample metadata. Where HLA class I and class II types were available, the types were taken from metadata supplied by the sample provider, not from assay-based typing.

TCRbeta CDR3 regions were amplified from genomic DNA using the immunoSEQ Assay, a bias-controlled multiplex PCR. The original pipeline was this. Within the assay, amplification of reference gene primers was used to estimate how many nucleated cells each sample contained. To quantify the absolute abundance of each unique TCRbeta CDR3 rearrangement, sequence reads were collapsed and filtered. For each sample, productive Simpson clonality was calculated as the square root of Simpson's diversity index over productive rearrangements. The source is immuneACCESS, and TCRdb retained only in-frame sequences with V and J called. Part of the clones is not carried over; for the studies checked, unresolved V genes explain less than half of this, and the remainder is unexplained. V and J calls and clone size are those listed in that table; D and trimming were worked out from the DNA. Across this sample there are hundreds of thousands of clones, with about nine tenths seen only once. Less than 3% of the sample rests with the top ten.

This clone has just one count. There is no known antigen for this receptor. No much larger clone is present one base from it, and per-base qualities are unavailable. In the prospective study, participants were about 18 to 100 years old, resided in 24 geographic areas of the United States, and were enrolled through a virtual design. To assign participants to cohorts, the prospective study relied on clinical history that participants themselves reported in a screening survey and a study questionnaire. ImmuneRACE Cohort 3 recovered participants were defined by two consecutive negative NP/OP PCR tests, healthcare professional clearance, or symptom resolution. In the prospective study, whole blood, serum and a nasopharyngeal or oropharyngeal swab were collected from each participant by mobile phlebotomists. Additional blood draws and questionnaires over a 2-month period could optionally be provided by prospective study participants. Blood samples from the prospective study were shipped frozen or at room temperature prior to DNA extraction.

The paper as a whole reports these results and caveats: The quantity of clinical and demographic metadata differed by source and by participant and was supplied without curation.

The CDR3 contains 14 residues, cysteine and phenylalanine counted. Of the read, only the CDR3 DNA is kept; its 42 bases are in frame from base 1. Trimming removed 7 bases from V and 3 bases from J, leaving 12 bases between the germline ends. For CDR1 and CDR2, the germline V gene lists MNHEY and SVGAGI. The sequencing input was PBMCs or T cells enriched from blood (not recorded which). The chain links TRBV6-5 with TRBJ2-2; possibly the D gene is TRBD2, per 5 matching bases. The sequence was collected from a woman aged 45-65 years who had recovered from COVID-19. CDR3 protein: CASNLLVYTGELFF. The DNA sequence is given as TGTGCCAGCAACCTACTAGTGTACACCGGGGAGCTGTTTTTT.